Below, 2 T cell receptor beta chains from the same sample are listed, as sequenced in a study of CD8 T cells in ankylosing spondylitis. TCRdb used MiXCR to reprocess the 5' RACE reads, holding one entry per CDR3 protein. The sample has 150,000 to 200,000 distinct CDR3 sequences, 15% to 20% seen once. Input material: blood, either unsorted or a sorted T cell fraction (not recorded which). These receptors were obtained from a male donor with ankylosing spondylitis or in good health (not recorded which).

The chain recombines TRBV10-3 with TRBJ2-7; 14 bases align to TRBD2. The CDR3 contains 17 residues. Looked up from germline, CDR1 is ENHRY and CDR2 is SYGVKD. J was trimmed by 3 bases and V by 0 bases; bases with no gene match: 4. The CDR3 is CAISESRGLAGVYEQYF. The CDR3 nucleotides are TGTGCCATCAGTGAGTCGAGGGGACTAGCGGGGGTCTACGAGCAGTACTTC.

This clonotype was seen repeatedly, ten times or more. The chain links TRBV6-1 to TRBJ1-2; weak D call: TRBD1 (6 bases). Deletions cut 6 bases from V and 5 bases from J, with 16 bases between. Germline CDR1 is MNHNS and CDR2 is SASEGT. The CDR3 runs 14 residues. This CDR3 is CASSPAGGAYGYTF. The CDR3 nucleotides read TGTGCCAGCAGCCCAGCGGGGGGCGCTTATGGCTACACCTTC.